This T cell receptor beta chain came from a study of persistence of HIV-infected CD4 T cells. The libraries were made with immunoSEQ version 4 in survey mode. Assay used: immunoSEQ multiplex PCR; TCRdb lists only in-frame clones, some missing. Here the sample spans roughly 60,000 clones, roughly 75% being singletons. With V trimmed by 6 bases and J by 9 bases, 8 bases remained unmatched. This CDR3 contains 13 residues. The stimulus was an HIV-1 Gag 15-mer peptide pool, 0.85 to 1 ug/peptide/mL. Sorted nonresponding memory CD4+ T cells were CD40L-negative, CD69-negative, CD45RO-high. For around 19 hours, CD8-depleted PBMCs received anti-CD28/CD49d costimulation, a CD40-blocking antibody and enfuvirtide. Study-level results: TCR oligoclonality correlated with proviral oligoclonality in the same sorted populations.

Only a few counts were recorded for this clone. The antigen remains undetermined. The chain recombines TRBV12-3 or TRBV12-4 with TRBJ1-5; 7 bases are a match to TRBD1. The material sequenced was CD4+ T cells sorted from PBMCs after approximately 19-hour stimulation, taken from a patient who received antiretroviral therapy. The TCR comes from an adult man with HIV who was CMV-seropositive. The CDR3 reads CASRRQGSGPQHF. CDR3 DNA: TGTGCCAGCAGACGACAGGGCTCCGGGCCCCAGCATTTT.